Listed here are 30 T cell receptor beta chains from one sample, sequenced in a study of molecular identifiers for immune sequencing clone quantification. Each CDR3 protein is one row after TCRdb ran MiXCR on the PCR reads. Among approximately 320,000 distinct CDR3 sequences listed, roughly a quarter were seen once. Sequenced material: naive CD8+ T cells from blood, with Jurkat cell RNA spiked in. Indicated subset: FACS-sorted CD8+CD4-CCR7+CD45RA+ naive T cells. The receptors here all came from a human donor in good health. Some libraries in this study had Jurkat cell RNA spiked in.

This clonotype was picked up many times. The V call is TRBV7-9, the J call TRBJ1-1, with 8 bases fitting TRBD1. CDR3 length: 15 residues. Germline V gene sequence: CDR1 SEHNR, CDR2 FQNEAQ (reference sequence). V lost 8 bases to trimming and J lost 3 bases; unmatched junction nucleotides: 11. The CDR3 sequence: CASGDTGGLDTEAFF. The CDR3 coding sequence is TGTGCCAGCGGAGATACAGGGGGATTGGACACTGAAGCTTTCTTT.

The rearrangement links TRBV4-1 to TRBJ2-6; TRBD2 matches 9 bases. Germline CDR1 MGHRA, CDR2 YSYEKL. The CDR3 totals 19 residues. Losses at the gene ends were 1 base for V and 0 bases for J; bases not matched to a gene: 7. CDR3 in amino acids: CASSQATSGPSSGANVLTF. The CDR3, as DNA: TGCGCCAGCAGCCAAGCCACTAGCGGGCCAAGCTCTGGGGCCAACGTCCTGACTTTC.

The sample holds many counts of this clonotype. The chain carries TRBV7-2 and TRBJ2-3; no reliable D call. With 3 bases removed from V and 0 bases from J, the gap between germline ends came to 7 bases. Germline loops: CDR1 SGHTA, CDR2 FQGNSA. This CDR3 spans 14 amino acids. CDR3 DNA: TGTGCCAGCAGCTTTGTCACTAGCACAGATACGCAGTATTTT. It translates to CASSFVTSTDTQYF.

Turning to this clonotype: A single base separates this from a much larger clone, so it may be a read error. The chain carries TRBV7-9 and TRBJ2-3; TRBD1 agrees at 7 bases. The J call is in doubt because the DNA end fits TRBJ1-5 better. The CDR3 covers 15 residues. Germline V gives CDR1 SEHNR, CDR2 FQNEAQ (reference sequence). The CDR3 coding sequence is TGTGCCAGCAGCTCACCGGGACAGAGCACAGATACGCAGCATTTT. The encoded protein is CASSSPGQSTDTQHF.

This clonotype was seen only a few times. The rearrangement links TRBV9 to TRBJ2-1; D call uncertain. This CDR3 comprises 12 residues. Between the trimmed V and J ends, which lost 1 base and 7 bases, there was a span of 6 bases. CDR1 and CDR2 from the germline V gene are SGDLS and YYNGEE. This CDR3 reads CASSVNRNEQFF. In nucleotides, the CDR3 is TGTGCCAGCAGCGTAAATAGGAATGAGCAGTTCTTC.

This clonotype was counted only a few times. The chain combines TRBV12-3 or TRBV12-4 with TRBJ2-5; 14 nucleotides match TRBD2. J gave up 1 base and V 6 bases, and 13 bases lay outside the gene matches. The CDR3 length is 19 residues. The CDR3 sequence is CASRKTSGGARWGQETQYF. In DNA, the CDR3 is TGTGCCAGCAGAAAGACTAGCGGGGGGGCCCGGTGGGGCCAAGAGACCCAGTACTTC.

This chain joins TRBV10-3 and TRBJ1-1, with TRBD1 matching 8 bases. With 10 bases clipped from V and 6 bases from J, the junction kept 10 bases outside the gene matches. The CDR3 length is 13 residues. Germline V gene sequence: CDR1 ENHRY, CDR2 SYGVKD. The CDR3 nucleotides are TGTGCCACCTCCGGACAGGGAGGACCTGAAGCTTTCTTT. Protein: CATSGQGGPEAFF.

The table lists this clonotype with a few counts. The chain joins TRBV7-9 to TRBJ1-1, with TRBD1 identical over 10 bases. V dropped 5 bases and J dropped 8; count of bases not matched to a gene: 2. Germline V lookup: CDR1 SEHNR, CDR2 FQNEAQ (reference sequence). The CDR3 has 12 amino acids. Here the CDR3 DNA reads TGTGCCAGCAGCGGACAGGGGGGAGAAGCTTTCTTT. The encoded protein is CASSGQGGEAFF.

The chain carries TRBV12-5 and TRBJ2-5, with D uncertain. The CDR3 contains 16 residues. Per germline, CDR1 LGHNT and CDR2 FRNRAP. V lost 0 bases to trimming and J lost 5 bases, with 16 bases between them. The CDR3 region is CASGLVRSGDAETQYF. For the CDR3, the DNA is TGTGCTAGTGGTTTGGTAAGGAGTGGGGATGCGGAGACCCAGTACTTC.

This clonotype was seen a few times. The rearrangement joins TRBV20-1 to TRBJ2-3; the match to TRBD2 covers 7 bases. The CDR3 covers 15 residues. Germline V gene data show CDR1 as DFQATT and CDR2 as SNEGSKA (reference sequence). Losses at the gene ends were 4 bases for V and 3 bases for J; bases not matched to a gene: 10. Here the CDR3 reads CSAIPGGSRTDTQYF. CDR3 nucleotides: TGCAGTGCTATCCCCGGCGGGAGCCGAACAGATACGCAGTATTTT.

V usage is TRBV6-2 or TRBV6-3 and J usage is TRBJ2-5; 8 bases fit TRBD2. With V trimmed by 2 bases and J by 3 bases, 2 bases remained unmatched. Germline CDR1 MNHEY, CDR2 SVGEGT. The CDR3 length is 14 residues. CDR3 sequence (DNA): TGTGCCAGCAGTTACGCGGGACTAGAAGAGACCCAGTACTTC. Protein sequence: CASSYAGLEETQYF.

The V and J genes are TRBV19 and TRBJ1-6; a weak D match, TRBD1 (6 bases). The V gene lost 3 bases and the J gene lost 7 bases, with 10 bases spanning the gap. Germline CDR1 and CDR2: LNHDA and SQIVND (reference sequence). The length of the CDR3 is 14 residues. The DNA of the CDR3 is TGTGCCAGTAGTATTGGGGGCGCAAATTCACCCCTCCACTTT. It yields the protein CASSIGGANSPLHF.

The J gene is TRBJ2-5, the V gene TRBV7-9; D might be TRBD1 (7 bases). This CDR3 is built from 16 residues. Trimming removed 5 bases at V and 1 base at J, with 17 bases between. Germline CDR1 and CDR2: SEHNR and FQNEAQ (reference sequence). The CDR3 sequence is CASSPYPGGTQETQYF. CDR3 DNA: TGTGCCAGCAGCCCTTATCCAGGGGGGACCCAAGAGACCCAGTACTTC.

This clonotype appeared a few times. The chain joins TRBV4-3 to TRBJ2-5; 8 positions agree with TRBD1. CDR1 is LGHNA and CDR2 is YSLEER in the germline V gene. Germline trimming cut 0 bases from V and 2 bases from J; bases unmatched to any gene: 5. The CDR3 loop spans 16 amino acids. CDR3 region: CASSQDIGQGQETQYF. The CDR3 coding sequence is TGCGCCAGCAGCCAAGATATTGGACAGGGACAAGAGACCCAGTACTTC.

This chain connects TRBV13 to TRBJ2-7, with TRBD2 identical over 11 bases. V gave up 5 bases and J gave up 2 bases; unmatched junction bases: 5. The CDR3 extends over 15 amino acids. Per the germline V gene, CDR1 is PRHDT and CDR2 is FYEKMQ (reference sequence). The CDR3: CASSQTSGKAYEQYF. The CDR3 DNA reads TGTGCCAGCAGCCAGACTAGCGGGAAAGCCTACGAGCAGTACTTC. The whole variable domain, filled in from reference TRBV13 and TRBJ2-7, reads AAGVIQSPRHLIKEKRETATLKCYPIPRHDTVYWYQQGPGQDPQFLISFYEKMQSDKGSIPDRFSAQQFSDYHSELNMSSLELGDSALYFCASSQTSGKAYEQYFGPGTRLTVT.

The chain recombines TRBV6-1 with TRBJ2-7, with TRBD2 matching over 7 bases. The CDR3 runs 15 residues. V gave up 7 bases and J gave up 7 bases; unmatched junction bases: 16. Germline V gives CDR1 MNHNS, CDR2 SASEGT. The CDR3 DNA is TGTGCCAGCATCTACAGCGGGGACCTTTCTGGGGAGCAGTACTTC. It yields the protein CASIYSGDLSGEQYF.

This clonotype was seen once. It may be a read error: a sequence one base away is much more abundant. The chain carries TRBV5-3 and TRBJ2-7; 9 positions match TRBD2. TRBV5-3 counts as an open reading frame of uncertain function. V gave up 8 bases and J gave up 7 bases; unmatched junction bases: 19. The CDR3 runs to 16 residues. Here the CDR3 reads CASSQGFSGGLEEQYF. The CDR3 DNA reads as TGTGCCAGCAGCCAAGGATTTAGCGGGGGTCTGGAAGAGCAGTACTTC.

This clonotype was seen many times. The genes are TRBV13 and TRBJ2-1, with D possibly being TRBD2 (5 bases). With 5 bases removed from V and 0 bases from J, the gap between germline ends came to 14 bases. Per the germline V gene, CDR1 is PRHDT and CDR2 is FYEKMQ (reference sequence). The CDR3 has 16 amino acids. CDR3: CASSPPAGSSYNEQFF. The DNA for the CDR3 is TGTGCCAGCAGCCCGCCGGCGGGCAGCTCCTACAATGAGCAGTTCTTC.

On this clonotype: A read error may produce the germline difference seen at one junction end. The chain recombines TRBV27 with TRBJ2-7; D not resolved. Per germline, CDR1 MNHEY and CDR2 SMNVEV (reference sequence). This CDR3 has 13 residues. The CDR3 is CAGSLSAGYEQYF. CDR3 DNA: TGTGCCGGCAGTTTATCGGCAGGCTACGAGCAGTACTTC.

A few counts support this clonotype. Here the CDR3 reads CASSGAGSAQPQHF. CDR3 DNA: TGTGCCAGCAGTGGAGCGGGGTCGGCTCAGCCCCAGCATTTT. The chain couples TRBV27 to TRBJ1-5; D gene unclear. V was clipped by 5 bases and J by 6 bases, with 14 bases between them. CDR1 is MNHEY and CDR2 is SMNVEV in the germline V gene (reference sequence). CDR3 length: 14 residues.

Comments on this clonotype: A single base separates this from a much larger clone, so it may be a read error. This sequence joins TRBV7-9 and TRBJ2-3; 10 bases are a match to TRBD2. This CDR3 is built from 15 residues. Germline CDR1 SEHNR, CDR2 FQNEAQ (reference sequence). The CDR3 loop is CASSPLAGETDMQYF. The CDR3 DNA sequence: TGTGCCAGCAGCCCGCTAGCGGGGGAAACAGATATGCAGTATTTT. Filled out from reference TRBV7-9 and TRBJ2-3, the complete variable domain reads DTGVSQNPRHKITKRGQNVTFRCDPISEHNRLYWYRQTLGQGPEFLTYFQNEAQLEKSRLLSDRFSAERPKGSFSTLEIQRTEQGDSAMYLCASSPLAGETDMQYFGPGTRLTVL.

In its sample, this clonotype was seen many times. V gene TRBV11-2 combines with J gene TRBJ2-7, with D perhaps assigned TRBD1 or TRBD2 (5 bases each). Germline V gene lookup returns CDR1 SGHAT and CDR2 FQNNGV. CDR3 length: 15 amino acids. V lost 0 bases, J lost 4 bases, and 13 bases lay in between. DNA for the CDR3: TGTGCCAGCAGCTTAGACCGGGAAAAGGGGTACGAGCAGTACTTC. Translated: CASSLDREKGYEQYF.

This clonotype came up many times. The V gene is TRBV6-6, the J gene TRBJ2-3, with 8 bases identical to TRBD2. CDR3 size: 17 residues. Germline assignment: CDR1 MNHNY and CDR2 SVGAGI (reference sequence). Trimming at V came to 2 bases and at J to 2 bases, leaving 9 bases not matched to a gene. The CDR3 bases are TGTGCCAGCAGTTACCTGAAACTAGCGGCCCCCACAGATACGCAGTATTTT. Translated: CASSYLKLAAPTDTQYF.

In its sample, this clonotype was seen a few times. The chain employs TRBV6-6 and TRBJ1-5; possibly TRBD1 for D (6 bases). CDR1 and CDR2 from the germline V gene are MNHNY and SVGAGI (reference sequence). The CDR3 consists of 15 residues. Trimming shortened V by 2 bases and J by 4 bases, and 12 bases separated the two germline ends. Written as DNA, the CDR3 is TGTGCCAGCAGTTACCAAACAGGGACAAATCAGCCCCAGCATTTT. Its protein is CASSYQTGTNQPQHF.

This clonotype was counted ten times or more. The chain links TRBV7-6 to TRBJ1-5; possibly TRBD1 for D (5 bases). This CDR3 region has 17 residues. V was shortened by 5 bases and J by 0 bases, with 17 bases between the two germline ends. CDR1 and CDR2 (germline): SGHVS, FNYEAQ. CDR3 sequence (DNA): TGTGCCAGCAGCGCGGACCAGGGCCCTTATAGCAATCAGCCCCAGCATTTT. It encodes CASSADQGPYSNQPQHF. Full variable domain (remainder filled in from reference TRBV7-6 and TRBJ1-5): GAGVSQSPRYKVTKRGQDVALRCDPISGHVSLYWYRQALGQGPEFLTYFNYEAQQDKSGLPNDRFSAERPEGSISTLTIQRTEQRDSAMYRCASSADQGPYSNQPQHFGDGTRLSIL.

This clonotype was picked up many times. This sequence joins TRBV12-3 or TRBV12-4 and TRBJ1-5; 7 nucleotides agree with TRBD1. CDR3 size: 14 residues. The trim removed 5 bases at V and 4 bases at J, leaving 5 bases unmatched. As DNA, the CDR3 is TGTGCCAGCAGTGAAGGGGGCTGGAATCAGCCCCAGCATTTT. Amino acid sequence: CASSEGGWNQPQHF.

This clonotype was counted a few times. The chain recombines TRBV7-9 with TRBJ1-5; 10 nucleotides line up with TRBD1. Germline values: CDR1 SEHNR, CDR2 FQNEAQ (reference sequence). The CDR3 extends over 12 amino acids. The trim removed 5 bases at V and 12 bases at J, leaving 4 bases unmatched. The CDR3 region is CASSTGQGVQHF. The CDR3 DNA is TGTGCCAGCAGCACCGGACAGGGGGTCCAGCATTTT.

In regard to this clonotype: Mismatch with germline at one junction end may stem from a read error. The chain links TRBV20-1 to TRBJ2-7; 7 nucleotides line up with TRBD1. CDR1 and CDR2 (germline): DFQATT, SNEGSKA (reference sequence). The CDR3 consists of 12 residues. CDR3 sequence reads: CSARGQGYAQYF. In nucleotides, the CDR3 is TGCAGTGCTAGAGGACAGGGCTACGCGCAGTACTTC.

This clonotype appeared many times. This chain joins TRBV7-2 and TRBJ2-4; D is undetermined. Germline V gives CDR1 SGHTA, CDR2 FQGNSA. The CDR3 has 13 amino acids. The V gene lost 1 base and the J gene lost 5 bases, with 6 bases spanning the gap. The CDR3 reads CASSLDTENIQYF. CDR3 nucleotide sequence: TGTGCCAGCAGCTTAGACACAGAAAACATTCAGTACTTC.

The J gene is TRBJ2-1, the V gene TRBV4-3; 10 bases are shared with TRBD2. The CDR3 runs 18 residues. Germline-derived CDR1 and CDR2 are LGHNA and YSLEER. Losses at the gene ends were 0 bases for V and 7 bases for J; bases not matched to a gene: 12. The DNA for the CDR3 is TGCGCCAGCAGCCAAGAGACAGCGGGAGGGCCGAGGGGAAATGAGCAGTTCTTC. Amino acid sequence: CASSQETAGGPRGNEQFF.